This is a list of T cell receptor beta chains from one sample in a study of blood T cell repertoires in COVID-19. Using immunoSEQ multiplex PCR, the repertoire was profiled, and TCRdb retains in-frame clones only, with some absent. The table shows 95,000 to 110,000 clones, with roughly 87% occurring only once. Source material: peripheral blood. These receptors were collected from a man aged 50 or older in a cohort sampled during active COVID-19. CDR3s include the opening cysteine and the closing phenylalanine or tryptophan. Fields, in order: J gene, D gene, V gene, clone size, CDR3 length, CDR3 protein, CDR3 DNA. A D gene is named only where the DNA matches it firmly. Clone size is given for some rows only: seen once, a few or many times, or a class if the clone is expanded.

J: TRBJ2-3; D: NA; V: TRBV28; size: NA; length: 15; CDR3: CASSTPGSGTDTQYF; DNA: TGTGCCAGCTCTACCCCCGGGTCGGGGACAGATACGCAGTATTTT
J: TRBJ2-3; D: TRBD1; V: TRBV7-2; size: once; length: 14; CDR3: CASSLTGGADTQYF; DNA: TGTGCCAGCAGCCTTACAGGGGGCGCAGATACGCAGTATTTT
J: TRBJ2-2; D: TRBD2; V: TRBV9; size: NA; length: 15; CDR3: CASSERGGLAGELFF; DNA: TGTGCCAGCAGCGAGCGGGGGGGCTTGGCCGGGGAGCTGTTTTTT
J: TRBJ1-6; D: NA; V: TRBV6-6; size: NA; length: 14; CDR3: CASSYGQGRSPLHF; DNA: TGTGCCAGCAGTTACGGGCAGGGGAGATCACCCCTCCACTTT
J: TRBJ2-2; D: NA; V: TRBV3-1/TRBV3-2; size: NA; length: 15; CDR3: CASSLYGGNTGELFF; DNA: TGTGCCAGCAGCCTCTACGGAGGGAACACCGGGGAGCTGTTTTTT
J: TRBJ2-7; D: TRBD1; V: TRBV24-1; size: NA; length: 12; CDR3: CATGDSHYEQYF; DNA: TGTGCCACCGGGGACAGTCACTACGAGCAGTACTTC
J: TRBJ2-1; D: NA; V: TRBV24-1; size: NA; length: 15; CDR3: CATSDLYESADEQFF; DNA: TGTGCCACCAGTGATTTGTACGAGTCTGCGGATGAGCAGTTCTTC
J: TRBJ1-3; D: NA; V: TRBV6-5; size: NA; length: 14; CDR3: CASSYTGNRNTIYF; DNA: TGTGCCAGCAGTTACACAGGGAATAGAAACACCATATATTTT
J: TRBJ2-2; D: NA; V: TRBV9; size: medium-sized; length: 15; CDR3: CASTQAGVHTGELFF; DNA: TGTGCCAGCACCCAAGCAGGGGTGCACACCGGGGAGCTGTTTTTT
J: TRBJ1-2; D: TRBD1; V: TRBV7-2; size: NA; length: 16; CDR3: CASSTQMTGMKYGYTF; DNA: TGTGCCAGCAGCACACAAATGACAGGGATGAAGTATGGCTACACCTTC
J: TRBJ2-1; D: TRBD1; V: TRBV29-1; size: NA; length: 13; CDR3: CSAGTGWGNEQFF; DNA: TGCAGCGCTGGGACAGGTTGGGGCAATGAGCAGTTCTTC
J: TRBJ2-5; D: NA; V: TRBV19; size: NA; length: 13; CDR3: CASSSNTGETQYF; DNA: TGTGCCAGTAGTAGTAATACAGGGGAGACCCAGTACTTC
J: TRBJ2-7; D: TRBD1; V: TRBV7-3; size: NA; length: 14; CDR3: CASSATGGDYEQYF; DNA: TGTGCCAGCAGCGCGACAGGGGGCGACTACGAGCAGTACTTC
J: TRBJ1-1; D: NA; V: TRBV7-9; size: few; length: 14; CDR3: CASSPDTLNTEAFF; DNA: TGTGCCAGCAGCCCTGACACGTTGAACACTGAAGCTTTCTTT
J: TRBJ2-1; D: NA; V: TRBV3-1/TRBV3-2; size: once; length: 12; CDR3: CASSQEGAAQFF; DNA: TGTGCCAGCAGCCAAGAAGGAGCCGCGCAGTTCTTC
J: TRBJ1-2; D: NA; V: TRBV5-4; size: once; length: 12; CDR3: CASSSSEPGYTF; DNA: TGTGCCAGCAGCTCCTCCGAGCCTGGCTACACCTTC
J: TRBJ2-7; D: TRBD1; V: TRBV15; size: once; length: 15; CDR3: CATSSERTGPYEQYF; DNA: TGTGCCACCAGCAGCGAGCGGACAGGCCCCTACGAGCAGTACTTC
J: TRBJ1-3; D: NA; V: TRBV7-9; size: NA; length: 14; CDR3: CASTLGGPGNTIYF; DNA: TGTGCCAGCACCCTCGGGGGGCCAGGAAACACCATATATTTT
J: TRBJ2-2; D: TRBD2; V: TRBV7-6; size: once; length: 16; CDR3: CASSLGLAGGTGELFF; DNA: TGTGCCAGCAGCCTCGGACTAGCGGGGGGAACCGGGGAGCTGTTTTTT
J: TRBJ1-2; D: TRBD1; V: TRBV24-1; size: NA; length: 14; CDR3: CATSDAGQGFGYTF; DNA: TGTGCCACCAGTGATGCGGGACAGGGCTTTGGCTACACCTTC
J: TRBJ2-2; D: NA; V: TRBV7-6; size: NA; length: 16; CDR3: CASRGSRQSPTGELFF; DNA: TGTGCCAGCAGGGGTAGTAGACAGTCCCCCACCGGGGAGCTGTTTTTT
J: TRBJ2-2; D: NA; V: TRBV2; size: once; length: 15; CDR3: CASRTGGANTGELFF; DNA: TGTGCCAGCAGGACGGGGGGCGCGAACACCGGGGAGCTGTTTTTT
J: TRBJ2-3; D: NA; V: TRBV6-2/TRBV6-3; size: NA; length: 14; CDR3: CASSFITSTDTQYF; DNA: TGTGCCAGCAGTTTCATCACTAGCACAGATACGCAGTATTTT
J: TRBJ1-2; D: NA; V: TRBV6-2/TRBV6-3; size: few; length: 13; CDR3: CASSYAGSYGYTF; DNA: TGTGCCAGCAGTTACGCAGGAAGTTATGGCTACACCTTC
J: TRBJ2-3; D: TRBD2; V: TRBV6-2/TRBV6-3; size: NA; length: 16; CDR3: CASSPILAGETDTQYF; DNA: TGTGCCAGCAGCCCTATTCTAGCGGGGGAGACAGATACGCAGTATTTT
J: TRBJ1-1; D: NA; V: TRBV7-2; size: NA; length: 13; CDR3: CASSLRRNTEAFF; DNA: TGTGCCAGCAGCTTACGGAGGAACACTGAAGCTTTCTTT
J: TRBJ1-4; D: NA; V: TRBV4-1; size: NA; length: 17; CDR3: CASSQGTNVDGREKLFF; DNA: TGCGCCAGCAGCCAAGGGACTAATGTTGACGGGCGTGAAAAACTGTTTTTT
J: TRBJ2-4; D: NA; V: TRBV28; size: once; length: 15; CDR3: CASSSTGFAKNIQYF; DNA: TGTGCCAGCAGTTCTACAGGGTTCGCCAAAAACATTCAGTACTTC
J: TRBJ1-2; D: NA; V: TRBV5-1; size: NA; length: 16; CDR3: CASSSRYDRTNYGYTF; DNA: TGCGCCAGCAGCTCGAGATACGACAGGACCAACTATGGCTACACCTTC
J: TRBJ1-1; D: NA; V: TRBV5-6; size: NA; length: 13; CDR3: CASSLNRMTEAFF; DNA: TGTGCCAGCAGCCTAAACCGTATGACTGAAGCTTTCTTT
J: TRBJ2-2; D: NA; V: TRBV5-1; size: NA; length: 18; CDR3: CASSLTGEPRFNTGELFF; DNA: TGCGCCAGCAGCTTAACGGGGGAGCCCCGATTTAACACCGGGGAGCTGTTTTTT
J: TRBJ2-5; D: NA; V: TRBV6-6; size: NA; length: 15; CDR3: CASSYYSIGMETQYF; DNA: TGTGCCAGCAGTTACTACTCGATCGGGATGGAGACCCAGTACTTC
J: TRBJ2-3; D: TRBD1; V: TRBV7-2; size: NA; length: 15; CDR3: CASTPRDPLRGTQYF; DNA: TGTGCCAGCACGCCCCGGGACCCGCTCAGGGGGACGCAGTATTTT